This paragraph reports one TCR beta chain. Its antigen is not identified. One end of the junction does not line up with germline, which may come from a read error. Germline V gene data show CDR1 as SGHTA and CDR2 as FQGTGA. The CDR3 totals 15 residues. The sample comes from a study of graft-versus-host responses after intestinal transplantation. Study in general: Grafts that recipients had were multivisceral, liver-intestinal, or isolated intestinal transplants. Each recipient received anti-thymocyte globulin induction, then tacrolimus and steroids for 3 to 4 years. The study, taken as a whole, reports: Detected in recipient marrow were GvH clones, some of which were first observed in ileum or blood. Early post-transplant declines in HvG were associated with peak levels of circulating GvH clones.

Sequenced by immunoSEQ multiplex PCR; TCRdb stores in-frame clones only, minus some. In the table there are about 86,000 clones, about 85% of which are singletons. The input for sequencing was unstimulated CD4+ T cells sorted from spleen or lymph node cells, taken before transplant. The clonotype was recovered from a human donor who was the organ donor for an intestinal transplant. The chain combines TRBV7-3 with TRBJ2-2; 8 bases align to TRBD1. The chain's CDR3 is CASSLDRAFTGGLFF. CDR3 DNA: TGTGCCAGCAGCTTGGACAGGGCCTTTACCGGGGGGCTGTTTTTT.